Listed below are T cell receptor beta chains from one sample, sequenced in a study of regulatory T cells in long-lasting Graves disease. TCRdb reanalysed the multiplex PCR reads using MiXCR and keeps one entry per CDR3 protein. The sample carries approximately 500,000 distinct CDR3 sequences, 20% to 25% recorded once. The sequenced sample was peripheral blood mononuclear cells (PBMCs), obtained when the disease was refractory, from a patient treated with antithyroid drugs. These receptor sequences come from a female donor with Graves disease. CDR3s include the opening cysteine and the closing phenylalanine or tryptophan. The order of the fields is CDR3 DNA, CDR3 protein, clone size, V gene, J gene, D gene. D genes are given only for firm matches. Only some rows state a clone size, as once, few, many or a class for expanded clones.

TGCGCCAGCAGCGTTCTAGGCCCTATGGAAACCGGGGAGCTGTTTTTT	CASSVLGPMETGELFF	NA	TRBV5-1	TRBJ2-2	NA
TGCAGCGTACCGGGACAGGGAGGTACTGAAGCTTTCTTT	CSVPGQGGTEAFF	NA	TRBV29-1	TRBJ1-1	TRBD1
TGTGCCAGCAGTTCGACACTTTCCGGGACAGGGAGCTCCTACGAGCAGTACTTC	CASSSTLSGTGSSYEQYF	many	TRBV27	TRBJ2-7	TRBD1
TGTGCCAGCGCGATTGGGAGGAGGCCCTACGAGCAGTACTTC	CASAIGRRPYEQYF	once	TRBV28	TRBJ2-7	NA
TGTGCCATCAGTGAGATAACAGATTACAATGAGCAGTTCTTC	CAISEITDYNEQFF	NA	TRBV10-3	TRBJ2-1	NA
TGTGCCAGCAGTGAAGCGGAGGACAGGGGCCATCAGCCCCAGCATTTT	CASSEAEDRGHQPQHF	NA	TRBV2	TRBJ1-5	TRBD1
TGCAGTGCCCGCTCCCCCCAGGGGGCAGTCGGGGAGCAGTACTTC	CSARSPQGAVGEQYF	many	TRBV20-1	TRBJ2-7	TRBD1
TGTGCCAGCAGTTGCACAGGGCCCGGCTACACCTTC	CASSCTGPGYTF	NA	TRBV12-3/TRBV12-4	TRBJ1-2	NA
TGCAGTGCTAGACGCCAGGGTCAAGAGACCCAGTACTTC	CSARRQGQETQYF	few	TRBV20-1	TRBJ2-5	NA
TGCGCCAGCAGCCAGTGGGGACCGAACACTGAAGCTTTCTTT	CASSQWGPNTEAFF	many	TRBV4-1	TRBJ1-1	NA
TGTGCCAGCAGCCACCTACGGGACTTCGGGGGCGAGCAGTACTTC	CASSHLRDFGGEQYF	NA	TRBV28	TRBJ2-7	NA
TGTGCCAGCAGTTACGGGACACACTATGGCTACACCTTC	CASSYGTHYGYTF	many	TRBV6-2/TRBV6-3	TRBJ1-2	NA
TGCGCCAGCAACCAGGGACAGATGCTGGCTAACTATGGCTACACCTTC	CASNQGQMLANYGYTF	NA	TRBV5-1	TRBJ1-2	TRBD1
TGCAGCGTTGTAGAAAGCACAGATACGCAGTATTTT	CSVVESTDTQYF	NA	TRBV29-1	TRBJ2-3	NA
TGTGCCAGCAGCCCGGTTGGAGGGGGACACTATGGCTACACCTTC	CASSPVGGGHYGYTF	NA	TRBV7-9	TRBJ1-2	NA
TGTGCCAGCAGCGTAGATGGAGGGTTGAATGAGCAGTTCTTC	CASSVDGGLNEQFF	NA	TRBV9	TRBJ2-1	NA
TGTGCCAGCAGCGGGGACGTCTACGAGCAGTACTTC	CASSGDVYEQYF	NA	TRBV11-2	TRBJ2-7	NA
TGTGCCAGCAGTTTAAATCCCAGGTTGAACTATGGCTACACCTTC	CASSLNPRLNYGYTF	many	TRBV27	TRBJ1-2	NA
TGTGCCAGCTCACCAACCGGACAGGGAGATGGCTACACCTTC	CASSPTGQGDGYTF	NA	TRBV18	TRBJ1-2	TRBD1
TGTGCCACCAGCCAAGACTACTCTGGAAACACCATATATTTT	CATSQDYSGNTIYF	NA	TRBV15	TRBJ1-3	NA
TGTGCCAGCACCAGGGGACTGAACACCGGGGAGCTGTTTTTT	CASTRGLNTGELFF	few	TRBV12-3/TRBV12-4	TRBJ2-2	NA
TGTGCCAGCAGTTTCCGGGGGGGCGCCTACAATGAGCAGTTCTTC	CASSFRGGAYNEQFF	few	TRBV28	TRBJ2-1	TRBD2
TGTGCCAGCAGTGACCCAACTAGCGGGAGGACTTACAATGAGCAGTTCTTC	CASSDPTSGRTYNEQFF	NA	TRBV6-1	TRBJ2-1	TRBD2
TGTGCCAGCAGTGCAGGGCGTTTTGAGACCCAGTACTTC	CASSAGRFETQYF	many	TRBV11-1	TRBJ2-5	NA
TGCGCCAGCAGCCCCGGACAGGGGGGAGAGACCCAGTACTTC	CASSPGQGGETQYF	many	TRBV12-3/TRBV12-4	TRBJ2-5	TRBD1
TGCAGTGCAAACAGGGGGACGGATGAAAAACTGTTTTTT	CSANRGTDEKLFF	few	TRBV20-1	TRBJ1-4	TRBD1
TGTGCCAGCAGCTTAAAATCGTTCACGAGAGGGCAGCCCCAGCATTTT	CASSLKSFTRGQPQHF	NA	TRBV7-8	TRBJ1-5	NA
TGTGCCAGCAGTTTGCTCGGGGGTCGGTTCACTGAAGCTTTCTTT	CASSLLGGRFTEAFF	many	TRBV27	TRBJ1-1	NA